What follows is one T cell receptor (beta chain) and its context. The antigen remains undetermined. The assay was immunoSEQ multiplex PCR, and TCRdb's table has in-frame clones only and misses some. Of more than 95,000 clones detected, approximately 86% appear once; the ten largest clones hold about 10%. This sample is part of a study of T cell responses to AZD1222 COVID-19 vaccine. Study-wide findings and caveats: Clonal diversity may have been underestimated, and the donors were mostly white British, with more females than males. The study reported that nearly half of spike-specific TCRs target unmutated variant regions. CD4 TCRs associated with vaccination spanned spike, dominating at 160-218 and 743-854.

Germline V gene sequence: CDR1 SEHNR, CDR2 FQNEAQ (reference sequence). CDR3 length equals 16 residues. Losses at the gene ends were 5 bases for V and 6 bases for J; bases not matched to a gene: 15. This sequence was found in an adult in good health. The rearrangement joins TRBV7-9 to TRBJ2-7; TRBD2 agrees at 8 bases. The input for sequencing was peripheral blood, taken on day 0 of AZD1222 vaccination. CDR3 DNA sequence: TGTGCCAGCAGCCCCCTGGGGGGCGGGGGGTCGGCCGAGCAGTACTTC. It codes for CASSPLGGGGSAEQYF.